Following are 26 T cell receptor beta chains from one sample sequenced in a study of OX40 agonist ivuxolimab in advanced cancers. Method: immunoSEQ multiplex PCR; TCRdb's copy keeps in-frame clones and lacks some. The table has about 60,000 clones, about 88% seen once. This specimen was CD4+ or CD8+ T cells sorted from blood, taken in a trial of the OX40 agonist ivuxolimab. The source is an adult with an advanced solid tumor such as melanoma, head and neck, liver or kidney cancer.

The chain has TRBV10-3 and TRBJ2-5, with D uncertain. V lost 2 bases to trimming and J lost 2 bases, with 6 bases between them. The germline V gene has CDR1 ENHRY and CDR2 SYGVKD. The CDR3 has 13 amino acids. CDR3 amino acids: CAISEGPQETQYF. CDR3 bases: TGTGCCATCAGTGAGGGGCCACAAGAGACCCAGTACTTC.

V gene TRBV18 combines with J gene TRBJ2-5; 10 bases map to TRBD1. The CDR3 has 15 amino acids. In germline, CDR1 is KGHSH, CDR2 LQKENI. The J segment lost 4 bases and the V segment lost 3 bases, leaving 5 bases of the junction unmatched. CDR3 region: CASSPTTGGRETQYF. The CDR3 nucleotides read TGTGCCAGCTCACCCACGACAGGGGGCAGAGAGACCCAGTACTTC.

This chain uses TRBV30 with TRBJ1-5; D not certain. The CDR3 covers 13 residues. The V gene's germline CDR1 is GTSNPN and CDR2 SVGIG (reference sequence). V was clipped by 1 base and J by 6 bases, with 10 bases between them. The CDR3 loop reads CAWSDRRGQPQHF. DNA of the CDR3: TGTGCCTGGAGTGATAGACGGGGTCAGCCCCAGCATTTT.

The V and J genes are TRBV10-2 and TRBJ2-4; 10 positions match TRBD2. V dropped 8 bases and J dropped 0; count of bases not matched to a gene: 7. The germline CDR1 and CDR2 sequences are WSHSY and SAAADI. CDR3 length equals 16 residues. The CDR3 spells CASGGLAQIAKNIQYF. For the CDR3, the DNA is TGCGCCAGCGGGGGACTAGCGCAGATAGCCAAAAACATTCAGTACTTC.

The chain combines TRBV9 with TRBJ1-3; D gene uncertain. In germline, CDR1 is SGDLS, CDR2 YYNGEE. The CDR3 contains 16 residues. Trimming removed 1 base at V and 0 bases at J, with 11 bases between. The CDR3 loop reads CASSVSGEFSGNTIYF. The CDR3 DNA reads TGTGCCAGCAGCGTAAGCGGGGAGTTCTCTGGAAACACCATATATTTT.

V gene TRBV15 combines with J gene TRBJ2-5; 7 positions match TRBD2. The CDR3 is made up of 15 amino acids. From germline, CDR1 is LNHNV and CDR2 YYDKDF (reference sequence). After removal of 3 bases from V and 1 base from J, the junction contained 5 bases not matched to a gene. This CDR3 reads CATSRRAGIQETQYF. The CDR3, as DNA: TGTGCCACCAGCAGGCGAGCGGGGATCCAAGAGACCCAGTACTTC.

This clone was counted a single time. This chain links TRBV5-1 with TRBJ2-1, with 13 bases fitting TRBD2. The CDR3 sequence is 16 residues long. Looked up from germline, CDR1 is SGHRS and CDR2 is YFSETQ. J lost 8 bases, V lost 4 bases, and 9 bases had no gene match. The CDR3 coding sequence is TGCGCCAGCAGCCTGAGGACTAGCGGGAGTTTGGATGAGCAGTTCTTC. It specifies CASSLRTSGSLDEQFF.

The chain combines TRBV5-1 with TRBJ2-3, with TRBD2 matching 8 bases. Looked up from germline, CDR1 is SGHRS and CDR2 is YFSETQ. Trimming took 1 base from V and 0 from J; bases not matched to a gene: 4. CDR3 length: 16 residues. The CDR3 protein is CASSLRPSGSTDTQYF. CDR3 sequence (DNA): TGCGCCAGCAGCTTGCGGCCTAGCGGGAGCACAGATACGCAGTATTTT.

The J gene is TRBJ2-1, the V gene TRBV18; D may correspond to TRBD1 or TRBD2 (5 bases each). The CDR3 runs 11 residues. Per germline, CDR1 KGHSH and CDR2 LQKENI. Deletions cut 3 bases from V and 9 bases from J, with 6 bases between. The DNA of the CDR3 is TGTGCCAGCTCACCGGGACGTGAGCAGTTCTTC. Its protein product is CASSPGREQFF.

As DNA, the CDR3 is TGTGCCAGCAGCTTGACTAGGGGCACAGATACGCAGTATTTT. Its protein product is CASSLTRGTDTQYF. This chain links TRBV5-6 with TRBJ2-3; TRBD2 might be the D (5 bases). Per the germline V gene, CDR1 is SGHDT and CDR2 is YYEEEE. The CDR3 consists of 14 residues. Trimming stripped 1 base from V and 1 base from J, with 7 bases between.

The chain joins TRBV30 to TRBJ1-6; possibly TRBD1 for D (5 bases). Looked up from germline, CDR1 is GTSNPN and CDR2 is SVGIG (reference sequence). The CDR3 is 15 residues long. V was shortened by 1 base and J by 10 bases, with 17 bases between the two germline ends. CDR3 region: CAWSGVGTFSSPLHF. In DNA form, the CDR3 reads TGTGCCTGGAGTGGGGTCGGGACGTTCAGCTCACCCCTCCACTTT.

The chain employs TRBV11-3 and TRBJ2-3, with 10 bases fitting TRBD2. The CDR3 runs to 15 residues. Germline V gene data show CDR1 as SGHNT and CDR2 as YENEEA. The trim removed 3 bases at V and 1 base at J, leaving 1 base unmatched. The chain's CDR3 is CASSFTSGGTDTQYF. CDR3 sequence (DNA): TGTGCCAGCAGCTTCACTAGCGGGGGCACAGATACGCAGTATTTT.

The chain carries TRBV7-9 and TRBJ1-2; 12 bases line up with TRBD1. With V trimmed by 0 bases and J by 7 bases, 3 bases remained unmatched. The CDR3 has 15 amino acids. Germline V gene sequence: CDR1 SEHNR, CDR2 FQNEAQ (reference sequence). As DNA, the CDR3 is TGTGCCAGCAGCTTAGCGGGACAGGGGGCGCGTGGCTACACCTTC. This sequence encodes CASSLAGQGARGYTF.

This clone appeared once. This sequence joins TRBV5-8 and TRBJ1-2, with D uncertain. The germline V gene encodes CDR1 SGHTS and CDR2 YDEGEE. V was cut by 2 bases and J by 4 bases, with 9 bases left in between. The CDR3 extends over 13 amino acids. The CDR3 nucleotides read TGTGCCAGCAGCTTTAGGGTGCCCTATGGCTACACCTTC. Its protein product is CASSFRVPYGYTF.

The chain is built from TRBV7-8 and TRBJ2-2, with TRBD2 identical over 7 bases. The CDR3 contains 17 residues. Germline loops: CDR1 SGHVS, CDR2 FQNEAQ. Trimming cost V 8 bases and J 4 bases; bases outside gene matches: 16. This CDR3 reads CASRGGWGVGGTGELFF. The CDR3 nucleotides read TGTGCCAGCCGGGGAGGGTGGGGAGTCGGCGGCACCGGGGAGCTGTTTTTT.

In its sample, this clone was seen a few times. In DNA, the CDR3 is TGTGCCAGCAGACCGGCCGGGGGAGGAGGCACTGAAGCTTTCTTT. Translating gives CASRPAGGGGTEAFF. V gene TRBV6-4 combines with J gene TRBJ1-1, with D maybe TRBD1 (5 bases). Germline V lookup: CDR1 MRHNA, CDR2 SNTAGT. The CDR3 has 15 amino acids. V was shortened by 6 bases and J by 4 bases, with 18 bases between the two germline ends.

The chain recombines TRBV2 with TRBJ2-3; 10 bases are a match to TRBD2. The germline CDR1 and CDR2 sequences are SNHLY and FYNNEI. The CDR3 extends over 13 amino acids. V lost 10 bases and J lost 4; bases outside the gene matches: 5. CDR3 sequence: CAISGRASDTQYF. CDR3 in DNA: TGTGCCATCAGCGGGAGGGCCTCAGATACGCAGTATTTT.

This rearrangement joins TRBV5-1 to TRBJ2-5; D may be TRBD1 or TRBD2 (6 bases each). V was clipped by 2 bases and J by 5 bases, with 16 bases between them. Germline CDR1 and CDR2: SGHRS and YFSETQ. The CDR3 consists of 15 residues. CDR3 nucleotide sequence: TGCGCCAGCAGCTTAGGAGGGGGGATAGGGGAGACCCAGTACTTC. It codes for CASSLGGGIGETQYF. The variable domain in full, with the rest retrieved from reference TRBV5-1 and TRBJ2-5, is KAGVTQTPRYLIKTRGQQVTLSCSPISGHRSVSWYQQTPGQGLQFLFEYFSETQRNKGNFPGRFSGRQFSNSRSEMNVSTLELGDSALYLCASSLGGGIGETQYFGPGTRLLVL.

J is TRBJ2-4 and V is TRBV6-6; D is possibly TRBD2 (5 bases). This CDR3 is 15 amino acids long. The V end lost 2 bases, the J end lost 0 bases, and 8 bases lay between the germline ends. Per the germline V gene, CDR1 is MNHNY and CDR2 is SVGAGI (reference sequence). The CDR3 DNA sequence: TGTGCCAGCAGTTACGGGGAGCTAGCCAAAAACATTCAGTACTTC. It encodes CASSYGELAKNIQYF.

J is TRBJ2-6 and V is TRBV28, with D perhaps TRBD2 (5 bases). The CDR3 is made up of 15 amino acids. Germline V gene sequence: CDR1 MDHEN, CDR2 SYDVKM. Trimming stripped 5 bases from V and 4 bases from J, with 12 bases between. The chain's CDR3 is CASSVLATGANVLTF. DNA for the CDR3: TGTGCCAGCAGTGTGCTAGCTACCGGGGCCAACGTCCTGACTTTC.

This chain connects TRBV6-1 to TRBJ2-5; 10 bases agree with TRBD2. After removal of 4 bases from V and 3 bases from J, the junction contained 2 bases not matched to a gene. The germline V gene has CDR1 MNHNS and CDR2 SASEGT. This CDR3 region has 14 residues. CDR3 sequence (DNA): TGTGCCAGCAGTGTACTAGCGGGAAAAGAGACCCAGTACTTC. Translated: CASSVLAGKETQYF.

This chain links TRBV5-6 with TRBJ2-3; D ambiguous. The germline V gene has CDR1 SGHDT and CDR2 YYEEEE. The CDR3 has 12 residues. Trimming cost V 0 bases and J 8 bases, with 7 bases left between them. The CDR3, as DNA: TGTGCCAGCAGCTTGGCGTCAGGTACGCAGTATTTT. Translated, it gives CASSLASGTQYF. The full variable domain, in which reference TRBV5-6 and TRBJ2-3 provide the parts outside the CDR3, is DAGVTQSPTHLIKTRGQQVTLRCSPKSGHDTVSWYQQALGQGPQFIFQYYEEEERQRGNFPDRFSGHQFPNYSSELNVNALLLGDSALYLCASSLASGTQYFGPGTRLTVL.

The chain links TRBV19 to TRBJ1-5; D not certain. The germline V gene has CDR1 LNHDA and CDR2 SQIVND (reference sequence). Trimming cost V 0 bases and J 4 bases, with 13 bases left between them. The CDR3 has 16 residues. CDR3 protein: CASSIDPGRINQPQHF. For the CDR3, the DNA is TGTGCCAGTAGTATAGATCCGGGGAGGATAAATCAGCCCCAGCATTTT.

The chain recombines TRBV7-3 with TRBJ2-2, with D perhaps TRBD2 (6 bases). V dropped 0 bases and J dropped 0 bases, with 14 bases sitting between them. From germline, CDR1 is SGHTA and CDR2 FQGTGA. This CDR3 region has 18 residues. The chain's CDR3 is CASSLTAGLRSNTGELFF. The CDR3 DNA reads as TGTGCCAGCAGCTTAACCGCGGGACTGCGCTCGAACACCGGGGAGCTGTTTTTT.

The CDR3 DNA reads TGTGCCAGCAGCTTTCCCAGGCCGAACAATGAGCAGTTCTTC. It encodes CASSFPRPNNEQFF. The genes are TRBV5-4 and TRBJ2-1, with D unclear. Germline CDR1 reads SGHNT; CDR2 reads YYREEE (reference sequence). The CDR3 is 14 residues long. The V end was cut by 2 bases, the J end by 5 bases, with 11 bases between.

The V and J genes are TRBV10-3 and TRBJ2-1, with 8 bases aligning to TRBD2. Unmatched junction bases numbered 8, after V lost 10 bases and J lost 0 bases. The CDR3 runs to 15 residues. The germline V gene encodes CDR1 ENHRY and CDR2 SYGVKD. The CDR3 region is CATVREGGSYNEQFF. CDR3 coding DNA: TGTGCCACCGTACGGGAGGGGGGCTCCTACAATGAGCAGTTCTTC.